This paragraph covers one T cell receptor beta chain sequence. This sample is part of a study of CXCR3-negative and CXCR3-positive naive CD8 T cells. Researchers prepared the TRB cDNA libraries using 5' RACE with UMI labels. Each CDR3 protein gets one entry in TCRdb, which reprocessed the 5' RACE reads and gives no DNA. The sample holds 100,000 or so distinct CDR3 sequences. Sorting yielded triplicates of roughly 310,000 cells for each CD8+ T cell subset. What was sequenced was naive CXCR3- CD8+ T cells from blood. Subset noted: CD45RO-CCR7+CD27+CD95- naive CD8+ T cells lacking CXCR3 (TNR3-). This clonotype originated in a human donor in good health. Some clones in this sample may be carry-over from other donors' samples.

CDR3 region: CSVEDWLAGGPEETQYF. This chain connects TRBV29-1 to TRBJ2-5; the TRBD2 assignment by TCRdb is unverifiable without DNA. The CDR3 is 17 residues long. Germline assignment: CDR1 SQVTM and CDR2 ANQGSEA.